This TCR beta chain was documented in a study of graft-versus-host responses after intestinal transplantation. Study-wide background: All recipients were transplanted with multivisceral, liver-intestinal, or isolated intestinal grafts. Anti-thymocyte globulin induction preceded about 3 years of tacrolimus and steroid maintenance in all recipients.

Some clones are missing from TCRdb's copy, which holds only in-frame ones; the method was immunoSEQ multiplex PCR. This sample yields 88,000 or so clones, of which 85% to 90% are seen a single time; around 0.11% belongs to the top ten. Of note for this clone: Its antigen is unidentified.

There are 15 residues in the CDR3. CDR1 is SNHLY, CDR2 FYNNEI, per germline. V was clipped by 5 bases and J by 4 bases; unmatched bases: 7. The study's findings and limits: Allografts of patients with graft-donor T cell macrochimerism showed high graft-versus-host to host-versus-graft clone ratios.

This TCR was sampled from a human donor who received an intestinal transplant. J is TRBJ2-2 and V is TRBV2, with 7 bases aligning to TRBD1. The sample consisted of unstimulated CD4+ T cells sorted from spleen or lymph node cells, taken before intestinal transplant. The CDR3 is CASSKTGLATGELFF. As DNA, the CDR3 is TGTGCCAGCAGTAAGACAGGGTTGGCCACCGGGGAGCTGTTTTTT.